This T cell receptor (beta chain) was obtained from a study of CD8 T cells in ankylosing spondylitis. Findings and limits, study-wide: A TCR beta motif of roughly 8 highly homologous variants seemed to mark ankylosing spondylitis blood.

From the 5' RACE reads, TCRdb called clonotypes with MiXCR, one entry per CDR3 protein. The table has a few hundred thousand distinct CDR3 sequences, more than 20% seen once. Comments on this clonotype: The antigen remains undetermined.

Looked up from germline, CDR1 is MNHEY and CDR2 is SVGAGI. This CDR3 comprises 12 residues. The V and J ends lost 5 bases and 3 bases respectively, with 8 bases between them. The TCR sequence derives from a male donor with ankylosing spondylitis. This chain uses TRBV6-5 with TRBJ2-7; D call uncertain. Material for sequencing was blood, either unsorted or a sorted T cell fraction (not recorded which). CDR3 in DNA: TGTGCCAGCAGTCGGCAGAACTACGAGCAGTACTTC. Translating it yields CASSRQNYEQYF.